Shown below are 31 T cell receptor beta chains from a single sample sequenced in a study of hypomethylating agent response in myelodysplastic syndrome. Using immunoSEQ multiplex PCR, the repertoire was profiled, and TCRdb retains in-frame clones only, with some absent. This table holds around 11,000 clones, around 80% found once. The sequences come from bone marrow, collected before or after starting hypomethylating agent treatment for myelodysplastic syndrome (not recorded which). The receptors derive from a human donor with myelodysplastic syndrome.

This chain connects TRBV7-2 to TRBJ2-1, with TRBD2 as a possible D gene (6 bases). Germline V gene data show CDR1 as SGHTA and CDR2 as FQGNSA. The ends were cut back, 8 bases at V and 3 bases at J, with 17 bases in the middle. This CDR3 contains 15 residues. The CDR3 spells CASSTSGVNYNEQFF. The CDR3 bases are TGTGCCAGCTCGACCTCGGGGGTTAACTACAATGAGCAGTTCTTC.

The V call is TRBV5-1, the J call TRBJ2-3; D gene uncertain. The ends were cut back, 5 bases at V and 3 bases at J, with 10 bases in the middle. Germline loops: CDR1 SGHRS, CDR2 YFSETQ. The CDR3 is 13 residues long. The CDR3 protein is CASSSSPTDTQYF. The DNA for the CDR3 is TGCGCCAGCAGTTCATCCCCTACAGATACGCAGTATTTT.

This clone was recorded a few times. The chain joins TRBV30 to TRBJ1-2; the D is unclear. CDR1 is GTSNPN, CDR2 SVGIG, per germline (reference sequence). V lost 7 bases and J lost 4, with 10 bases in between. The CDR3 runs 11 residues. The CDR3 DNA reads TGTGCCTCGCCCGGGAGCTATGGCTACACCTTC. Encoded protein: CASPGSYGYTF.

Only one count was recorded for this clone. The chain combines TRBV9 with TRBJ2-3; 10 bases are shared with TRBD1. With 2 bases clipped from V and 1 base from J, the junction kept 1 base outside the gene matches. The CDR3 has 15 amino acids. From germline, CDR1 is SGDLS and CDR2 YYNGEE. The CDR3 bases are TGTGCCAGCAGCGTCGGACAGGGGGGCACAGATACGCAGTATTTT. Translated: CASSVGQGGTDTQYF.

The rearrangement joins TRBV6-6 to TRBJ2-1; no clear D. Germline V lookup: CDR1 MNHNY, CDR2 SVGAGI (reference sequence). The CDR3 consists of 15 residues. V was trimmed by 0 bases and J by 4 bases, leaving 10 bases between them. DNA of the CDR3: TGTGCCAGCAGTTACTCCCCATGGCAATACAATGAGCAGTTCTTC. It is translated as CASSYSPWQYNEQFF.

This chain uses TRBV7-3 with TRBJ2-1; D is unclear. With 0 bases removed from V and 9 bases from J, the gap between germline ends came to 12 bases. The CDR3 is 14 amino acids. The germline V gene encodes CDR1 SGHTA and CDR2 FQGTGA. DNA of the CDR3: TGTGCCAGCAGCTTAACGTCAACTTCCCCTGAGCAGTTCTTC. Encoded protein: CASSLTSTSPEQFF.

This clone was recorded a few times. This chain connects TRBV5-1 to TRBJ1-3; 9 positions agree with TRBD1. Germline-derived CDR1 and CDR2 are SGHRS and YFSETQ. The CDR3 consists of 15 residues. With 5 bases clipped from V and 3 bases from J, the junction kept 6 bases outside the gene matches. The CDR3 nucleotides are TGCGCCAGCAGGGCCGGGACAGGGATTGGAAACACCATATATTTT. As protein: CASRAGTGIGNTIYF.

V and J are TRBV7-3 and TRBJ2-7; D is possibly TRBD1 or TRBD2 (6 bases each). Germline V gives CDR1 SGHTA, CDR2 FQGTGA. The CDR3 contains 14 residues. The V end lost 5 bases, the J end lost 3 bases, and 14 bases lay between the germline ends. DNA of the CDR3: TGTGCCAGCAGCCCCAACGGGGGCAGCTACGAGCAGTACTTC. This translates into CASSPNGGSYEQYF.

As DNA, the CDR3 is TGCGCCAGCACTCCCGGACAGGGATACCGAGAGACCCAGTACTTC. Its translation is CASTPGQGYRETQYF. The chain links TRBV10-2 to TRBJ2-5; the match to TRBD1 covers 8 bases. After removal of 7 bases from V and 4 bases from J, the junction contained 11 bases not matched to a gene. Germline lookup yields CDR1 WSHSY and CDR2 SAAADI. The CDR3 is 15 residues long.

The rearrangement joins TRBV11-2 to TRBJ1-6; D call uncertain. The CDR3 contains 15 residues. The V end was cut by 3 bases, the J end by 0 bases, with 6 bases between. Germline V gene lookup returns CDR1 SGHAT and CDR2 FQNNGV. Here the CDR3 DNA reads TGTGCCAGCAGCTTCTCAGGCTCCTATAATTCACCCCTCCACTTT. It is translated as CASSFSGSYNSPLHF. Looking up the rest from reference TRBV11-2 and TRBJ1-6 gives the full variable domain: EAGVAQSPRYKIIEKRQSVAFWCNPISGHATLYWYQQILGQGPKLLIQFQNNGVVDDSQLPKDRFSAERLKGVDSTLKIQPAKLEDSAVYLCASSFSGSYNSPLHFGNGTRLTVT.

The chain uses TRBV10-3 and TRBJ1-1, with no clear D. The CDR3 is 14 amino acids. Trimming left V 4 bases short and J 7 bases short, with 16 bases between. From germline, CDR1 is ENHRY and CDR2 SYGVKD. DNA of the CDR3: TGTGCCATCAGTGTGGGCGGGAACAGCCTTGAAGCTTTCTTT. Amino acid sequence: CAISVGGNSLEAFF.

This clone has a handful of counts. This same CDR3 is encoded by further DNA sequences in the sample. The genes are TRBV30 and TRBJ1-1; maybe TRBD1 (5 bases). V lost 4 bases to trimming and J lost 5 bases, with 8 bases between them. Germline CDR1 GTSNPN, CDR2 SVGIG (reference sequence). The CDR3 covers 11 residues. CDR3 DNA: TGTGCCTGGACAGGGTATACTGAAGCTTTCTTT. Protein product: CAWTGYTEAFF.

This chain joins TRBV6-6 and TRBJ2-2; D is unresolved. This CDR3 region has 11 residues. V was shortened by 8 bases and J by 3 bases, with 4 bases between the two germline ends. CDR1 is MNHNY, CDR2 SVGAGI, per germline (reference sequence). As DNA, the CDR3 is TGTGCCAGCGAGGACACCGGGGAGCTGTTTTTT. Its translation is CASEDTGELFF.

V is TRBV25-1 and J is TRBJ1-2; the D gene is possibly TRBD1 (6 bases). This CDR3 contains 14 residues. Germline CDR1 MGHDK, CDR2 SYGVNS. V was clipped by 3 bases and J by 0 bases, with 8 bases between them. In nucleotides, the CDR3 is TGTGCCAGCAGTGAGGGGGGGCCTAACTATGGCTACACCTTC. It encodes CASSEGGPNYGYTF.

The CDR3 region is CAWSPNKGEQYF. The CDR3 coding sequence is TGTGCCTGGAGCCCCAACAAAGGCGAGCAGTACTTC. The V and J genes are TRBV30 and TRBJ2-7; D gene uncertain. Trimming shortened V by 3 bases and J by 6 bases, and 12 bases separated the two germline ends. CDR3 length: 12 amino acids. Germline assignment: CDR1 GTSNPN and CDR2 SVGIG (reference sequence).

The chain carries TRBV29-1 and TRBJ2-7; 9 bases fit TRBD1. Trimming took 0 bases from V and 3 from J; bases not matched to a gene: 3. Germline assignment: CDR1 SQVTM and CDR2 ANQGSEA. This CDR3 is 14 amino acids long. CDR3 loop: CSVEEGDRDYEQYF. The CDR3 DNA reads as TGCAGCGTTGAAGAGGGGGACAGGGACTACGAGCAGTACTTC.

V gene TRBV30 combines with J gene TRBJ2-3, with TRBD1 matching over 12 bases. Germline lookup yields CDR1 GTSNPN and CDR2 SVGIG (reference sequence). The CDR3 is 16 residues long. With 0 bases clipped from V and 1 base from J, the junction kept 2 bases outside the gene matches. CDR3 nucleotides: TGTGCCTGGAGTGTAGGGACAGGGGGCGGCACAGATACGCAGTATTTT. The encoded protein is CAWSVGTGGGTDTQYF.

The chain recombines TRBV7-9 with TRBJ2-2; D uncertain. The CDR3 extends over 14 amino acids. Deletions cut 1 base from V and 4 bases from J, with 7 bases between. Germline CDR1 SEHNR, CDR2 FQNEAQ (reference sequence). CDR3 sequence: CASSLVESTGELFF. CDR3 DNA sequence: TGTGCCAGCAGCTTAGTTGAATCCACCGGGGAGCTGTTTTTT. The variable domain in full, with the rest retrieved from reference TRBV7-9 and TRBJ2-2, is DTGVSQNPRHKITKRGQNVTFRCDPISEHNRLYWYRQTLGQGPEFLTYFQNEAQLEKSRLLSDRFSAERPKGSFSTLEIQRTEQGDSAMYLCASSLVESTGELFFGEGSRLTVL.

The rearrangement uses TRBV7-2 and TRBJ2-2; TRBD1 might be the D (5 bases). Trimming left V 3 bases short and J 0 bases short, with 11 bases between. This CDR3 is 16 amino acids long. Per germline, CDR1 SGHTA and CDR2 FQGNSA. DNA for the CDR3: TGTGCCAGCAGCTTGGGGCGGTTCGCGAACACCGGGGAGCTGTTTTTT. This codes for CASSLGRFANTGELFF.

This rearrangement joins TRBV2 to TRBJ2-5; 10 positions match TRBD1. This CDR3 has 15 residues. CDR1 is SNHLY, CDR2 FYNNEI, per germline. J lost 4 bases, V lost 6 bases, and 8 bases had no gene match. CDR3 DNA: TGTGCCAGCAGCGTTATGACAGGGGGCCGAGAGACCCAGTACTTC. Its protein product is CASSVMTGGRETQYF.

The CDR3 DNA sequence: TGTGCCAGCAGCTTCCTAGGGAGGAACACCGGGGAGCTGTTTTTT. This translates into CASSFLGRNTGELFF. The J gene is TRBJ2-2, the V gene TRBV11-2; weak D call: TRBD2 (5 bases). The CDR3 length is 15 residues. From germline, CDR1 is SGHAT and CDR2 FQNNGV. Trimming took 3 bases from V and 1 from J, leaving 9 bases between them.

V is TRBV30 and J is TRBJ1-5; 7 nucleotides align to TRBD1. Germline V gene sequence: CDR1 GTSNPN, CDR2 SVGIG (reference sequence). The trim removed 4 bases at V and 4 bases at J, leaving 7 bases unmatched. This CDR3 contains 14 residues. The CDR3 here is CAWTPDRENQPQHF. The CDR3 DNA sequence: TGTGCCTGGACCCCAGACAGGGAGAATCAGCCCCAGCATTTT.

This chain uses TRBV7-8 with TRBJ2-6; 7 positions agree with TRBD2. V lost 3 bases and J lost 1; bases outside the gene matches: 3. The CDR3 length is 16 residues. Germline-derived CDR1 and CDR2 are SGHVS and FQNEAQ. The CDR3 sequence: CASSLRGGSGANVLTF. CDR3 DNA sequence: TGTGCCAGCAGCTTGCGCGGGGGTTCTGGGGCCAACGTCCTGACTTTC.

The chain has TRBV7-8 and TRBJ1-1, with a possible D match to TRBD1 (5 bases). CDR1 SGHVS and CDR2 FQNEAQ come from the germline V gene. The V gene lost 5 bases and the J gene lost 2 bases, with 15 bases spanning the gap. CDR3 size: 15 residues. CDR3 region: CASSEREGVNTEAFF. CDR3 nucleotide sequence: TGTGCCAGCAGCGAGAGGGAAGGGGTTAACACTGAAGCTTTCTTT.

The rearrangement links TRBV7-9 to TRBJ2-1; no definite D call. CDR3 length: 17 residues. CDR1 and CDR2 (germline): SEHNR, FQNEAQ (reference sequence). Trimming removed 5 bases at V and 0 bases at J, with 17 bases between. The CDR3 is CASSGPTPRSSYNEQFF. The CDR3, as DNA: TGTGCCAGCAGCGGTCCCACCCCGCGGAGCTCCTACAATGAGCAGTTCTTC.

The gene calls are TRBV7-9 and TRBJ1-2, with D perhaps TRBD1 (6 bases). From germline, CDR1 is SEHNR and CDR2 FQNEAQ (reference sequence). This CDR3 comprises 14 residues. Trimming left V 3 bases short and J 4 bases short, with 12 bases between. The CDR3: CASSFSGTRYGYTF. CDR3 bases: TGTGCCAGCAGCTTTTCCGGGACACGCTATGGCTACACCTTC.

The rearrangement links TRBV18 to TRBJ1-5; the D is unclear. Trimming left V 2 bases short and J 5 bases short, with 10 bases between. Germline CDR1 KGHSH, CDR2 LQKENI. The length of the CDR3 is 14 residues. CDR3 in amino acids: CASSPLGRDQPQHF. In DNA, the CDR3 is TGTGCCAGCTCACCATTAGGGCGTGATCAGCCCCAGCATTTT. The full variable domain, in which reference TRBV18 and TRBJ1-5 provide the parts outside the CDR3, is NAGVMQNPRHLVRRRGQEARLRCSPMKGHSHVYWYRQLPEEGLKFMVYLQKENIIDESGMPKERFSAEFPKEGPSILRIQQVVRGDSAAYFCASSPLGRDQPQHFGDGTRLSIL.

The CDR3 region is CATSRDWRWDRGLIQPQHF. The CDR3 DNA reads as TGTGCCACCAGCAGAGATTGGCGGTGGGACAGGGGGCTTATTCAGCCCCAGCATTTT. The V gene is TRBV15, the J gene TRBJ1-5; 12 positions match TRBD1. The germline CDR1 and CDR2 sequences are LNHNV and YYDKDF (reference sequence). The junction had 12 bases not matched to a gene; V was cut back by 0 bases and J by 6 bases. This CDR3 region has 19 residues. Full variable domain (missing parts from reference TRBV15 and TRBJ1-5): DAMVIQNPRYQVTQFGKPVTLSCSQTLNHNVMYWYQQKSSQAPKLLFHYYDKDFNNEADTPDNFQSRRPNTSFCFLDIRSPGLGDTAMYLCATSRDWRWDRGLIQPQHFGDGTRLSIL.

J is TRBJ1-4 and V is TRBV27, with D possibly TRBD1 on 6 matching bases. The V gene lost 7 bases and the J gene lost 7 bases, with 16 bases spanning the gap. The CDR3 is 14 amino acids. CDR1 is MNHEY, CDR2 SMNVEV, per germline (reference sequence). Written as DNA, the CDR3 is TGTGCCAGCAACCCCCGGGGGGGCGGTGAAAAACTGTTTTTT. It yields the protein CASNPRGGGEKLFF.

V is TRBV7-2 and J is TRBJ2-1; D remains ambiguous. Trimming left V 2 bases short and J 7 bases short, with 9 bases between. CDR3 length: 13 residues. In germline, CDR1 is SGHTA, CDR2 FQGNSA. CDR3 region: CASSLSGTNEQFF. The CDR3 nucleotides are TGTGCCAGCAGCTTATCAGGAACGAATGAGCAGTTCTTC. The variable domain in full, completed from reference TRBV7-2 and TRBJ2-1, reads GAGVSQSPSNKVTEKGKDVELRCDPISGHTALYWYRQSLGQGLEFLIYFQGNSAPDKSGLPSDRFSAERTGGSVSTLTIQRTQQEDSAVYLCASSLSGTNEQFFGPGTRLTVL.

This clone was picked up a small number of times. The V call is TRBV2, the J call TRBJ2-7, with TRBD2 matching 11 bases. V lost 4 bases to trimming and J lost 5 bases; unmatched junction nucleotides: 4. The CDR3 is made up of 14 amino acids. Germline lookup yields CDR1 SNHLY and CDR2 FYNNEI. The DNA of the CDR3 is TGTGCCAGCAGTGTAGCGGGAGGGTTTAACGAGCAGTACTTC. Its translation is CASSVAGGFNEQYF.